This T cell receptor beta chain was obtained from a study of T cell changes during pregnancy in multiple sclerosis. The data were produced by immunoSEQ multiplex PCR, yet TCRdb's version contains in-frame clones alone and is incomplete. The sample contains 85,000 to 100,000 clones, around 94% of which appear only once. This CDR3 is 14 amino acids long. Trimming pared 3 bases from V and 5 bases from J, leaving 11 bases between. The germline CDR1 and CDR2 sequences are MDHEN and SYDVKM. The sample holds a few counts of this clone. The source of this sequence is a female donor with multiple sclerosis, enrolled in a pregnancy study. The sequencing used peripheral blood, collected in the first trimester of pregnancy. The chain has TRBV28 and TRBJ1-5, with TRBD1 as a possible D gene (5 bases). CDR3 sequence (DNA): TGTGCCAGCAGTTTCATCAGGGTTGATCAGCCCCAGCATTTT. Protein: CASSFIRVDQPQHF.